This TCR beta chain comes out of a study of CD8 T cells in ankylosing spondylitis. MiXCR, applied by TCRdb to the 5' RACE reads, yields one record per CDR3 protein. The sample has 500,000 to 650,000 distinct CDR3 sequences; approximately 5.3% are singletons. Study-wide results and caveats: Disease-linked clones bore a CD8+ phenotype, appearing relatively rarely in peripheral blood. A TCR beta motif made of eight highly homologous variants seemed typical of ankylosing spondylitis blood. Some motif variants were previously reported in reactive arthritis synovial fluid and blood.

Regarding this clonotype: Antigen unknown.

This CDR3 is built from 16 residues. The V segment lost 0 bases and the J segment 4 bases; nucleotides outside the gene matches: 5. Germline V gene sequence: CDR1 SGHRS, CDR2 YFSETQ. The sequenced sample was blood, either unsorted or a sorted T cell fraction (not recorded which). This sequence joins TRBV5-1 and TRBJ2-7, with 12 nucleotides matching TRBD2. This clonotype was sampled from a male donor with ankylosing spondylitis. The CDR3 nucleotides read TGCGCCAGCAGCTTGGAACTTGGACTAGCGGGATACGAGCAGTACTTC. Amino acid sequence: CASSLELGLAGYEQYF.